This T cell receptor beta chain was obtained from a study of shared clonotypes between healthy human individuals. For the study at large: Donor ages ranged 18 to 49 years: two women, three men. Plates per donor: three CD4 naive, three CD4 memory, two CD8 naive, one CD8 memory. Findings and limits, study-wide: For naive CD4 cells, roughly 5% of clonotypes were shared across a handful of donors.

Germline V lookup: CDR1 SNHLY, CDR2 FYNNEI. The length of the CDR3 is 15 residues. This clone was seen a few times. Its antigen is as yet unknown. Mismatch with germline at one junction end may stem from a read error. Each subset's genomic DNA was shared equally among a number of immunoSEQ plates. The protocol was immunoSEQ multiplex PCR, while the TCRdb copy is restricted to in-frame clones and leaves out a portion. The sample holds 2 million or so clones; roughly 94% are singletons and the top ten take 0.1% to 0.15%. The clonotype comes from a man younger than 35 in good health. The chain joins TRBV2 to TRBJ2-2; TRBD1 is a possible D gene (6 bases). Specimen: naive CD4+ T cells sorted from blood. This sample's subset: CD45RA+ positively selected. Written as DNA, the CDR3 is TGTGCCAGCAGCGAAGATGGGGGCGGGACCGGGGAGCTGTTTTTT. Its translation: CASSEDGGGTGELFF.